Each of the 3 T cell receptor beta chains below was sequenced from the same sample in a study of technical replicates of blood from a handful of donors. Libraries were prepared by immunoSEQ multiplex PCR; TCRdb keeps only in-frame clonotypes and omits some of them. The sample has tens of thousands of clones, over 90% seen once; the top ten hold 0.2% to 0.3%. The sequencing sample was made of T cells isolated from PBMCs. The receptors originated from a human donor in good health.

This rearrangement joins TRBV19 to TRBJ1-2; D is ambiguous. Germline lookup yields CDR1 LNHDA and CDR2 SQIVND (reference sequence). The ends were cut back, 7 bases at V and 8 bases at J, with 8 bases in the middle. The CDR3 has 10 amino acids. The CDR3 loop reads CASMRNGYTF. The CDR3 DNA sequence: TGTGCCAGTATGCGAAACGGCTACACCTTC.

The chain is built from TRBV29-1 and TRBJ1-1; 7 bases match TRBD1. CDR1 is SQVTM and CDR2 is ANQGSEA in the germline V gene. Trimming took 3 bases from V and 4 from J; bases not matched to a gene: 2. CDR3 size: 12 residues. This CDR3 reads CSVEAGGTEAFF. The CDR3 nucleotides read TGCAGCGTTGAGGCAGGGGGCACTGAAGCTTTCTTT.

Details on this clone: At one end the junction does not follow the germline gene, possibly because of a read error. V and J are TRBV18 and TRBJ1-1, with 7 bases that match TRBD1. The V gene's germline CDR1 is KGHSH and CDR2 LQKENI. CDR3 length: 14 amino acids. This chain's CDR3 is CASSPPLRQGSSLF. The CDR3 DNA reads as TGTGCCAGCTCACCACCTCTCCGACAGGGCTCCTCGCTTTTT.